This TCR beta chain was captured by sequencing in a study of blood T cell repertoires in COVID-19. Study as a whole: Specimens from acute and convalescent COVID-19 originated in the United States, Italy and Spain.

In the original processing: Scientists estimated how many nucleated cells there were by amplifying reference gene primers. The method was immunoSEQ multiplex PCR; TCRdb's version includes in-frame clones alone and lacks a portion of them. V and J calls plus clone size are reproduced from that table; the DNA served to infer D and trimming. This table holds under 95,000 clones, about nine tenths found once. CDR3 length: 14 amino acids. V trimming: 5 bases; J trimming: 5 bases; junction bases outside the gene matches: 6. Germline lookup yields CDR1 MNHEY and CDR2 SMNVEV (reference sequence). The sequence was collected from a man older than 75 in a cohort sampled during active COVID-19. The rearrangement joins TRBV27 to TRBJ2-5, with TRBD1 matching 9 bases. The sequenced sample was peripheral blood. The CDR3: CASSQRTGVETQYF. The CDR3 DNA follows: TGTGCCAGCAGTCAAAGGACAGGGGTGGAGACCCAGTACTTC.